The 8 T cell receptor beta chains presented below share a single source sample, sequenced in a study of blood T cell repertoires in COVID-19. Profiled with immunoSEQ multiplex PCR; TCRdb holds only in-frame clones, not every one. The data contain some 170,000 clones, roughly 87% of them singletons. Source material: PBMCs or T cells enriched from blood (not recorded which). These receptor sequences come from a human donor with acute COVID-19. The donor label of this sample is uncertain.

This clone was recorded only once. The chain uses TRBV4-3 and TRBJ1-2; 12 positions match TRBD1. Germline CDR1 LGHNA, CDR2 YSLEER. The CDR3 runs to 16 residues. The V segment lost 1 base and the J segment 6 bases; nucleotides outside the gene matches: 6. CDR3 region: CASSQARGTGGNGYTF. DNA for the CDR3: TGCGCCAGCAGCCAAGCCCGCGGGACAGGGGGCAATGGCTACACCTTC.

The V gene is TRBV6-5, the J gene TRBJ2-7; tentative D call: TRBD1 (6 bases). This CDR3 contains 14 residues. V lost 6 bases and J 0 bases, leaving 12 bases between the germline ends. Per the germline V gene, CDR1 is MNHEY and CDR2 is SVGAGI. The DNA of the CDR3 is TGTGCCAGCAGGGCAACAGGGCGCTCCTACGAGCAGTACTTC. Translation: CASRATGRSYEQYF.

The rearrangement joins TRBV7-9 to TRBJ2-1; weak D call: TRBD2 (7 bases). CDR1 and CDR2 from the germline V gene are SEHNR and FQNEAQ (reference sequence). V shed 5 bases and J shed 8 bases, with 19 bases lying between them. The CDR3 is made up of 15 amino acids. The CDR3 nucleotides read TGTGCCAGCAGCCGTATGGGGGCGGGGGAGGATGAGCAGTTCTTC. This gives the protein CASSRMGAGEDEQFF.

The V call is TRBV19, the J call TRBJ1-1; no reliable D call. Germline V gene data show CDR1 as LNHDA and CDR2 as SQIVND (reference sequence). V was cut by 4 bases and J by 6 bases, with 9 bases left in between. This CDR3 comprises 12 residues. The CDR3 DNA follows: TGTGCCAGTAGTACTCGTCGCGCTGAAGCTTTCTTT. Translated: CASSTRRAEAFF.

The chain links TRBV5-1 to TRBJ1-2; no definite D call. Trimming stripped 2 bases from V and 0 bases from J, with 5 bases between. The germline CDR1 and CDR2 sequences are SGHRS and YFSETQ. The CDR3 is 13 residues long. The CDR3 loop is CASSFTTNYGYTF. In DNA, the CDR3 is TGCGCCAGCAGCTTCACTACTAACTATGGCTACACCTTC.

The CDR3 DNA is TGTGCCAGCTCGCAGGGGACAGGCCGCTCTGGAAACACCATATATTTT. Translating gives CASSQGTGRSGNTIYF. The V and J genes are TRBV18 and TRBJ1-3, with TRBD1 matching 8 bases. Germline-derived CDR1 and CDR2 are KGHSH and LQKENI. The ends lost 6 bases at V and 0 bases at J; junction bases unmatched: 7. The CDR3 is 16 residues long.

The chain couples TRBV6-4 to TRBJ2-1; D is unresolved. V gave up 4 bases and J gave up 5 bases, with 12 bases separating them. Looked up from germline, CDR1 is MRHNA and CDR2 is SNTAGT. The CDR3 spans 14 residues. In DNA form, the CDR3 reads TGTGCCAGCAGTGTATCGAGAGAAAACAATGAGCAGTTCTTC. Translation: CASSVSRENNEQFF.

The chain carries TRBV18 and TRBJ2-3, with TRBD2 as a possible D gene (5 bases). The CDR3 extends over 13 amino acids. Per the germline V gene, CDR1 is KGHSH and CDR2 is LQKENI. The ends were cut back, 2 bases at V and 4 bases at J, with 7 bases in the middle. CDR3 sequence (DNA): TGTGCCAGCTCACCAGGGGAGCCAGATACGCAGTATTTT. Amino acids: CASSPGEPDTQYF. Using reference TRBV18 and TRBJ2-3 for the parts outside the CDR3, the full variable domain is NAGVMQNPRHLVRRRGQEARLRCSPMKGHSHVYWYRQLPEEGLKFMVYLQKENIIDESGMPKERFSAEFPKEGPSILRIQQVVRGDSAAYFCASSPGEPDTQYFGPGTRLTVL.